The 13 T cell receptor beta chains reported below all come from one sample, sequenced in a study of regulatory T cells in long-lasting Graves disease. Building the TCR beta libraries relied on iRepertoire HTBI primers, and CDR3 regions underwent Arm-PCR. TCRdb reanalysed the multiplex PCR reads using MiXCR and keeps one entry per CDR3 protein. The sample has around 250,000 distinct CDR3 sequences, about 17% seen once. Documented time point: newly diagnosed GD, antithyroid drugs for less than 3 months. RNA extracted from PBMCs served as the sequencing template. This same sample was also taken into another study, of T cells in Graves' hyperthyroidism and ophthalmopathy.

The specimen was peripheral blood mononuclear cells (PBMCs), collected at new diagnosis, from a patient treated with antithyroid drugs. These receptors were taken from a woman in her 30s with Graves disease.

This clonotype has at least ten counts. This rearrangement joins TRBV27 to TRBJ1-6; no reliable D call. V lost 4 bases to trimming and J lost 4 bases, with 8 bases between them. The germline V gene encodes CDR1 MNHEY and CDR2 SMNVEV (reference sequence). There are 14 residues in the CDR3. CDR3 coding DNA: TGTGCCAGCAGTTCAGACACGTATAATTCACCCCTCCACTTT. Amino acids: CASSSDTYNSPLHF.

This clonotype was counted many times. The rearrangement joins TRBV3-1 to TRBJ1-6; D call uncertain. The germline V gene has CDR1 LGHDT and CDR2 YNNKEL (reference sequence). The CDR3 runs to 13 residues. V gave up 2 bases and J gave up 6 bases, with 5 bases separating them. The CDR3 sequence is CASSQSPNSPLHF. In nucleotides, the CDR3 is TGTGCCAGCAGCCAATCCCCTAATTCACCCCTCCACTTT.

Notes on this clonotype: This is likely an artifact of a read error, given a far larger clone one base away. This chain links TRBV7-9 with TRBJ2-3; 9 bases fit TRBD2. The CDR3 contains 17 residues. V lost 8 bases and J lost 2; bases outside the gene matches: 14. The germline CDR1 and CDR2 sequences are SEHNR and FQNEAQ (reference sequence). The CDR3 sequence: CASGARGLASDTDTQYF. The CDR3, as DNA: TGTGCCAGCGGCGCCCGTGGACTAGCGTCCGACACAGATACGCAGTATTTT.

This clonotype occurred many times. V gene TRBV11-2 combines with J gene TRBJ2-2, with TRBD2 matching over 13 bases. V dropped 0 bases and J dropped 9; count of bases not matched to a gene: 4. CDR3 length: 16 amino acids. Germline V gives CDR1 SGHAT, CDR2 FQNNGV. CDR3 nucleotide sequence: TGTGCCAGCAGCTTAGAGGGACTAGCGGGGATTAGGGAGCTGTTTTTT. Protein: CASSLEGLAGIRELFF.

The CDR3 DNA reads TGTGCCAGCAGTTTCGCGGGGGGGCCGGTGGACGGGGAGCTGTTTTTT. This translates into CASSFAGGPVDGELFF. The chain joins TRBV12-3 or TRBV12-4 to TRBJ2-2; 9 nucleotides align to TRBD2. Germline trimming cut 3 bases from V and 7 bases from J; bases unmatched to any gene: 9. The CDR3 loop spans 16 amino acids.

CDR3 amino acids: CASSNGHNQPQHF. The CDR3 bases are TGTGCCAGCAGTAACGGCCATAATCAGCCCCAGCATTTT. The gene calls are TRBV6-2 or TRBV6-3 and TRBJ1-5; the D is unclear. Trimming took off 5 bases at V and 4 bases at J, with 9 bases between the two ends. This CDR3 is 13 amino acids long. Germline CDR1 is MNHEY and CDR2 is SVGEGT.

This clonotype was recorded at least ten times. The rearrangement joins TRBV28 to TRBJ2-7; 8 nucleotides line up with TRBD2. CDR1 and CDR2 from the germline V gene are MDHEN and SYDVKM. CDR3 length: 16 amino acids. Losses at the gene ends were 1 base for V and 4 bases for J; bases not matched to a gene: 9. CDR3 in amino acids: CASSLSPGSGGYEQYF. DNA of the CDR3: TGTGCCAGCAGTTTATCCCCGGGAAGCGGGGGATACGAGCAGTACTTC.

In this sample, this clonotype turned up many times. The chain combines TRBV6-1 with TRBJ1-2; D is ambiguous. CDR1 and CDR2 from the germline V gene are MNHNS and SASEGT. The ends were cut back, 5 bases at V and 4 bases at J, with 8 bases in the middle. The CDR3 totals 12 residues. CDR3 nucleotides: TGTGCCAGCAGTCGGGAGGTCTATGGCTACACCTTC. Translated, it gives CASSREVYGYTF.

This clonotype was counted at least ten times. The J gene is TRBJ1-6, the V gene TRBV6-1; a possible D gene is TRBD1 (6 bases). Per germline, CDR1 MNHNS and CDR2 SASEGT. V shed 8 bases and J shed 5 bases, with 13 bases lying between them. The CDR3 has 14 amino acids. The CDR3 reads CASGRQDHNSPLHF. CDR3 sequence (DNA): TGTGCCAGCGGTCGACAGGATCATAATTCACCCCTCCACTTT.

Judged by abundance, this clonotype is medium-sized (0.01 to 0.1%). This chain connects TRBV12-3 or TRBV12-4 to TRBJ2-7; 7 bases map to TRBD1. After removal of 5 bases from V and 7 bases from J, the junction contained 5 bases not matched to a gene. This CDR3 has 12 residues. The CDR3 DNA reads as TGTGCCAGCAGTCGGAACAGGGGTGAGCAGTACTTC. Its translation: CASSRNRGEQYF.

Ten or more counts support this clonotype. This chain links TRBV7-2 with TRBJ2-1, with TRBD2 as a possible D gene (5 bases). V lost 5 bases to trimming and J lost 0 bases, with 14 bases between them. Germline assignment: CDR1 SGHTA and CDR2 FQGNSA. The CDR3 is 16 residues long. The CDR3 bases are TGTGCCAGCAGCCCTGAGGGTAGCGCCTCCTACAATGAGCAGTTCTTC. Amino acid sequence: CASSPEGSASYNEQFF.

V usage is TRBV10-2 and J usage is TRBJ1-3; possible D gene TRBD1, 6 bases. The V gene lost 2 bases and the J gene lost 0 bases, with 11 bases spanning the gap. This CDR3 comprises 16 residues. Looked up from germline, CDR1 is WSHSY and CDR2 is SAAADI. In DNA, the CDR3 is TGCGCCAGCAGTGAGGGACAGTTTGGCTCTGGAAACACCATATATTTT. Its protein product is CASSEGQFGSGNTIYF.

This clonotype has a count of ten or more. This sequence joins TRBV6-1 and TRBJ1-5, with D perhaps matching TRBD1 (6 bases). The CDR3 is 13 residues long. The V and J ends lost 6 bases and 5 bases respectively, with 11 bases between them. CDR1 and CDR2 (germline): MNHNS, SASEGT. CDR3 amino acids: CASSGGTHQPQHF. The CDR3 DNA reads TGTGCCAGCAGCGGCGGGACACATCAGCCCCAGCATTTT.